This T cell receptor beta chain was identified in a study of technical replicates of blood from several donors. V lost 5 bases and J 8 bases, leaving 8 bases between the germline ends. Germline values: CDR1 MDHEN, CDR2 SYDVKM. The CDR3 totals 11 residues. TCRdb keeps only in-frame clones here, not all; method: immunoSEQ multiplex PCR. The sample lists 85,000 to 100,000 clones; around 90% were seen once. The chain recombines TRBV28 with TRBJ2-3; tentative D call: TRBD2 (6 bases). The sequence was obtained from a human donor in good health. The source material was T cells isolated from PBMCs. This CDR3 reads CASSPRGTQYF. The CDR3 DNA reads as TGTGCCAGCAGTCCGCGGGGTACGCAGTATTTT.